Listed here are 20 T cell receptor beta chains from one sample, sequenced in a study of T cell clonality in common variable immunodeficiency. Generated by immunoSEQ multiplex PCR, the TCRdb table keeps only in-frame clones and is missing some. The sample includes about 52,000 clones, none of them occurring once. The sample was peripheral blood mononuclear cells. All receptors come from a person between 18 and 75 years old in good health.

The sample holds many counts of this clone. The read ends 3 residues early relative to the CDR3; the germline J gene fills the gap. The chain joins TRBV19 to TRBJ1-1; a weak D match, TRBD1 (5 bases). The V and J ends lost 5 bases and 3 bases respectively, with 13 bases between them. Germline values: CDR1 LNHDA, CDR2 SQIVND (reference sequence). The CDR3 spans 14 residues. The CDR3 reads CASSDQAGHTEAFF. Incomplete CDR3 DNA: TGTGCCAGTAGTGACCAGGCGGGGCACACTGAA.

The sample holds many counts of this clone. The CDR3 region is CASSLVPQGAEKLFF. The DNA read from the CDR3 is TGTGCCAGCAGCTTAGTCCCCCAGGGAGCCGAAAAA. The chain has TRBV7-9 and TRBJ1-4, with D maybe TRBD1 (5 bases). The CDR3 end falls 3 residues outside the read, so it is completed with the germline J gene. The CDR3 length is 15 residues. The germline V and J ends were trimmed by 1 base and 8 bases, with 14 bases remaining between them. Germline CDR1 SEHNR, CDR2 FQNEAQ (reference sequence).

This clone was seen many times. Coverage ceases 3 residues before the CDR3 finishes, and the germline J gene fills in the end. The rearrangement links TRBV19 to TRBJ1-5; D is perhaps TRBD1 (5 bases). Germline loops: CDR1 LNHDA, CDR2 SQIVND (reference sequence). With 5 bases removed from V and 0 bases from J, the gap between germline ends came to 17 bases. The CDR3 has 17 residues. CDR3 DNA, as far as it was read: TGTGCCAGTAGTGACCGGGGGGGGACCTTTAGCAATCAGCCC. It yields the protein CASSDRGGTFSNQP. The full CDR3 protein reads CASSDRGGTFSNQPQHF.

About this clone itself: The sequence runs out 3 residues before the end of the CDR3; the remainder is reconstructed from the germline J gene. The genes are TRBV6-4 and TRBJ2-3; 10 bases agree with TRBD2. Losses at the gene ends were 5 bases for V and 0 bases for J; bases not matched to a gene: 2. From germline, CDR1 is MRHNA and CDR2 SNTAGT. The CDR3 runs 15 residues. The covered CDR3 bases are TGTGCCAGCAGTACGACTAGCGGGAGCACAGATACG. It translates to CASSTTSGSTDT. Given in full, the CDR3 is CASSTTSGSTDTQYF.

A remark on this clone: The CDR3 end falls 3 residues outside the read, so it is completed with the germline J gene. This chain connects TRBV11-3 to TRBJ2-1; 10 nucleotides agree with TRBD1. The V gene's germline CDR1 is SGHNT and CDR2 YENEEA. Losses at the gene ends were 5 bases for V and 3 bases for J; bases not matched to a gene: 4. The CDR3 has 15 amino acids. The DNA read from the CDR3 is TGTGCCAGCAGCATAGGGACAGGGGTCTACAATGAG. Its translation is CASSIGTGVYNE. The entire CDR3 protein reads CASSIGTGVYNEQFF.

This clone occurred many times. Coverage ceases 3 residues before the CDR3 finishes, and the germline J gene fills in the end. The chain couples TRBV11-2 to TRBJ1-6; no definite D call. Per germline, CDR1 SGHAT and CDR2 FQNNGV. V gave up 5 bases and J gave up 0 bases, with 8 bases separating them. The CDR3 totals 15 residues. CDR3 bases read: TGTGCCAGCAGCCCTACGAGCTCCTATAATTCACCC. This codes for CASSPTSSYNSP. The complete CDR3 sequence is CASSPTSSYNSPLHF.

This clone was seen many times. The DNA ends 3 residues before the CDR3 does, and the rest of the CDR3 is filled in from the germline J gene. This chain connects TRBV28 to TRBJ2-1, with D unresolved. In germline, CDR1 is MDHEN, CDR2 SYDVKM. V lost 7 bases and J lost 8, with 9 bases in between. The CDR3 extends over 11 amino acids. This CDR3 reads CASIDRDEQFF. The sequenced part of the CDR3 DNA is TGTGCCAGCATAGATAGGGATGAG.

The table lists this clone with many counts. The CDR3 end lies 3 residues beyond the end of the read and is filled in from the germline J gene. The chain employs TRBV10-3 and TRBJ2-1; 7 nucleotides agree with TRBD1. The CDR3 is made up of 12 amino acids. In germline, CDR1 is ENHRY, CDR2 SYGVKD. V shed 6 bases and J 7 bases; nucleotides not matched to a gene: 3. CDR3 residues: CAISRQGNEQFF. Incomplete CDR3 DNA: TGTGCCATCAGCCGACAGGGTAATGAG.

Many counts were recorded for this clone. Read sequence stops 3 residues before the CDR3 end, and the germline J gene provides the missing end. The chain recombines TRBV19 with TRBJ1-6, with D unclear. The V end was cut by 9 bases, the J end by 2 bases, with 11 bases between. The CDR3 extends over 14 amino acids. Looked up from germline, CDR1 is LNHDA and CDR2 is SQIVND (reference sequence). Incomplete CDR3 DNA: TGTGCCAGCAACCAGGCCACCTATAATTCACCC. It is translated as CASNQATYNSP. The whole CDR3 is CASNQATYNSPLHF.

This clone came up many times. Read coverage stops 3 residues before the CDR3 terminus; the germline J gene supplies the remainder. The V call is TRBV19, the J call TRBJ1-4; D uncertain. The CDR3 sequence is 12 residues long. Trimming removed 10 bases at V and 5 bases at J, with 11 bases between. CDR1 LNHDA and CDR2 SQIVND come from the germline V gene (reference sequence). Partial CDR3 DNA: TGTGCCATCCTCGGGGAAAATGAAAAA. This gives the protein CAILGENEK. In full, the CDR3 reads CAILGENEKLFF. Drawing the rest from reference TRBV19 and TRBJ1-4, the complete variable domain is DGGITQSPKYLFRKEGQNVTLSCEQNLNHDAMYWYRQDPGQGLRLIYYSQIVNDFQKGDIAEGYSVSREKKESFPLTVTSAQKNPTAFYLCAILGENEKLFFGSGTQLSVL.

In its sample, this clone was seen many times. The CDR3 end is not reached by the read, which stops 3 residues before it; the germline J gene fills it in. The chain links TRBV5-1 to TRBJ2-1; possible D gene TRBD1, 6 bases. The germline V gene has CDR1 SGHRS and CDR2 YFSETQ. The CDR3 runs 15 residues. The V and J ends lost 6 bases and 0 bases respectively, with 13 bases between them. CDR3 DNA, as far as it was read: TGCGCCAGCAAAGGACAGCCTGACTCCTACAATGAG. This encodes CASKGQPDSYNE. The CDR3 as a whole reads CASKGQPDSYNEQFF.

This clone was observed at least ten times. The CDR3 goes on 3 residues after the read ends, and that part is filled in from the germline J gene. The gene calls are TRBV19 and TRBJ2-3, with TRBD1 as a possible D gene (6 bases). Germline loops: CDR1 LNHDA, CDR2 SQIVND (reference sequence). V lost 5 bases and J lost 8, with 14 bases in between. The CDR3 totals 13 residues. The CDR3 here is CASSPVGGTTQYF. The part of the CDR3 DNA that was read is TGTGCCAGTAGTCCGGTAGGGGGTACTACG.

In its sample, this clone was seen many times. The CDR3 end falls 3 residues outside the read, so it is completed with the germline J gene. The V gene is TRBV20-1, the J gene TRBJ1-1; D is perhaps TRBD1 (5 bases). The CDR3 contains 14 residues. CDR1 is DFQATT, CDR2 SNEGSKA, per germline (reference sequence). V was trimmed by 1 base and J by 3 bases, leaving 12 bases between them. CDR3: CSARVGLSDTEAFF. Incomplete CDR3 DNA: TGCAGTGCTAGAGTGGGACTGTCCGACACTGAA.

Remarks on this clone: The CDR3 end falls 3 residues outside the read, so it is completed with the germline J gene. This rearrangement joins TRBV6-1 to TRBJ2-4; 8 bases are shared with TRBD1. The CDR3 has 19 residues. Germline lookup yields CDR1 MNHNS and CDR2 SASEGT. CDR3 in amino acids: CASSERDRITPYQWRGQYF. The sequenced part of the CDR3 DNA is TGTGCCAGCAGTGAAAGGGACAGGATAACCCCCTATCAATGGAGGGGT.

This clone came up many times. The part of the CDR3 DNA that was read is TGTGCCAGCTCACCACCGTCGACTACGTCTTACGAG. Residues: CASSPPSTTSYE. The complete CDR3 reads CASSPPSTTSYEQYF. The chain uses TRBV18 and TRBJ2-7, with D possibly matching TRBD2 (5 bases). The read falls 3 residues short of the CDR3 end, and the missing part is taken from the germline J gene. V shed 0 bases and J shed 4 bases, with 13 bases lying between them. This CDR3 spans 15 amino acids. Germline CDR1 and CDR2: KGHSH and LQKENI.

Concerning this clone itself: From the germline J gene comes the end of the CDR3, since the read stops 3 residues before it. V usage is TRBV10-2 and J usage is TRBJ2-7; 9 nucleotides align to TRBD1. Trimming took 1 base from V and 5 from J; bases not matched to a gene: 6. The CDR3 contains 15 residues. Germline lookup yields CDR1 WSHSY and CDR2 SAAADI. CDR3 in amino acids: CASSELGTGYNEQYF. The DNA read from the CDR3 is TGCGCCAGCAGTGAGTTGGGGACAGGGTACAACGAG.

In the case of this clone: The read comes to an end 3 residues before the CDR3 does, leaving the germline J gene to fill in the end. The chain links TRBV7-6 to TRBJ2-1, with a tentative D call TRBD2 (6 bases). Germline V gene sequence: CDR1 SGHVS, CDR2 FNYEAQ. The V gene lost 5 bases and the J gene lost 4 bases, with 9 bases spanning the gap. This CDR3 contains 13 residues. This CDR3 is CASSAGTYNEQFF. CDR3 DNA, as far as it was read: TGTGCCAGCAGCGCCGGGACTTACAATGAG.

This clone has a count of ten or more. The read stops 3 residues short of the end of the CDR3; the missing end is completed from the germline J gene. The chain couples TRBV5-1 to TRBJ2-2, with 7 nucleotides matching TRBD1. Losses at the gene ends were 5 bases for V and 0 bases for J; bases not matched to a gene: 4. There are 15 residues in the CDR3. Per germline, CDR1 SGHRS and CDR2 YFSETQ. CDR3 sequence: CASRPGTANTGELFF. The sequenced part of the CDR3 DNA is TGCGCCAGCAGGCCCGGGACAGCGAACACCGGGGAG.

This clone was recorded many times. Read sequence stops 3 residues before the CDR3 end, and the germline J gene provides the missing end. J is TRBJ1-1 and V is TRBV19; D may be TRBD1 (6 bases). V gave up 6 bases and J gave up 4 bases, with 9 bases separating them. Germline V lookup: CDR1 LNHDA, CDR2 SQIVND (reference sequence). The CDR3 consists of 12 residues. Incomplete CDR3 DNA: TGTGCCAGTAGAGACAGGAGCACTGAA. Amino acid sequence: CASRDRSTE. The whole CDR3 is CASRDRSTEAFF.

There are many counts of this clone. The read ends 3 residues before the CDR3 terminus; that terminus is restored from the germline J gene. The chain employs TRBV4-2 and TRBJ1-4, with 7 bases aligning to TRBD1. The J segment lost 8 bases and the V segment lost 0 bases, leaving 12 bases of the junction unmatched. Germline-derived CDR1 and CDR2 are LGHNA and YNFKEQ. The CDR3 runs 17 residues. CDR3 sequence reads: CASSQDSGTGDREKLFF. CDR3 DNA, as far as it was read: TGTGCCAGCAGCCAAGATAGTGGTACAGGGGATCGAGAAAAA.